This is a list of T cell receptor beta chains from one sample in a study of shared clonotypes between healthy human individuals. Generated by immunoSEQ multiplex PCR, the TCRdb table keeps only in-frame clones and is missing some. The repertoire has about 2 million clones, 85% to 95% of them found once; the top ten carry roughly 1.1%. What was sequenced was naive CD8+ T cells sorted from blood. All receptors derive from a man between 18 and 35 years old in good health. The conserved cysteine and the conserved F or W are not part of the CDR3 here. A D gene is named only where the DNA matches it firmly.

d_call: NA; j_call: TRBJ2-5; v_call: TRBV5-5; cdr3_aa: ASSSALETQY
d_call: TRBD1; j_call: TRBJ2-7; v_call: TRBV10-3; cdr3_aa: AISELSGTGGEQY
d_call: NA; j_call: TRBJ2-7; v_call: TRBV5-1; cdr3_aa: ASSLRAGGYEQY
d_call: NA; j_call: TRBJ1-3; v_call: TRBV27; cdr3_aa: ASGGYGNTIY
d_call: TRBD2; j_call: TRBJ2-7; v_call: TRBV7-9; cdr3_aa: ASSPAGGPDEQY
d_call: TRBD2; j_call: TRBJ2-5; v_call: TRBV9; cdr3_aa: ASSVTSGGFQETQY
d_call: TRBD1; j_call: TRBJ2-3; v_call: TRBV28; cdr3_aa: ASSSLLDRGVDGPDTQY
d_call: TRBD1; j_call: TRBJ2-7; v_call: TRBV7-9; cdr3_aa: ASSEDRGWYEQY
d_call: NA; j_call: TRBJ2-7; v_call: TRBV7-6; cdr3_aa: ASSLGAGAYEQY
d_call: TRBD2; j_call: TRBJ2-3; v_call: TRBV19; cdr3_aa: ASSTLTSGSADTQY
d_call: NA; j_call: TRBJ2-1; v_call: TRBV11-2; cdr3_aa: ASSFTPGAVSYNEQF
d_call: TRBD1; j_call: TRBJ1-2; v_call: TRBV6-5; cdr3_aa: ASSYSDRGYGYT
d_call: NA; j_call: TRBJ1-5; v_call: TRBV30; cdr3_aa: AWSSIGRQPQH
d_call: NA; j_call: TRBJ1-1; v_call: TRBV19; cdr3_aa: ASRDIGRDTEAF
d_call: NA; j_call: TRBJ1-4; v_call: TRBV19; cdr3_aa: ASSTVFANEKLF
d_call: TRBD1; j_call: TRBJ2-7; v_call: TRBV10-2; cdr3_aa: AKTGNHEQY
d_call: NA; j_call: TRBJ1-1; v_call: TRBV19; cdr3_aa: ASTRGHTEAF
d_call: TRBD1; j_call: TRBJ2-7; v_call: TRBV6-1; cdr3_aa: ASSVGLGQGYEQY
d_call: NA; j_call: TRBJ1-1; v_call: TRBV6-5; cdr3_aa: ASSYGGMNTEAF
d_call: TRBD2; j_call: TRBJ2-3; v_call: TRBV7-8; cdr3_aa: ASSLISGLGDTQY
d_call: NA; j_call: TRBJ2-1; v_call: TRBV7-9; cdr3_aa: ASTFTSSYNEQF
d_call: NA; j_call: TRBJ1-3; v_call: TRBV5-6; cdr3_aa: ASSLGVSGNTIY
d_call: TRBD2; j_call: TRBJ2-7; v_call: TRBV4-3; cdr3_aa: ASSQERPIGASGNYEQY
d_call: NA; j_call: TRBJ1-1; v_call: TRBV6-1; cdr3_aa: ASSVSGQSNTEAF
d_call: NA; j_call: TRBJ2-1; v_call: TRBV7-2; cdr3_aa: ASSLARFEQF